The 21 T cell receptor beta chains listed next were all sequenced from one sample in a study of OX40 agonist ivuxolimab in advanced cancers. Sequenced by immunoSEQ multiplex PCR; TCRdb stores in-frame clones only, minus some. Counted here are around 70,000 clones, around nine tenths occurring once; the ten biggest clones make up around 2.7%. Sequenced material: CD4+ or CD8+ T cells sorted from blood, taken in a trial of the OX40 agonist ivuxolimab. These receptors originate from an adult with an advanced solid tumor such as melanoma, head and neck, liver or kidney cancer.

V and J are TRBV27 and TRBJ2-7, with D perhaps TRBD1 (7 bases). Germline values: CDR1 MNHEY, CDR2 SMNVEV (reference sequence). Trimming shortened V by 4 bases and J by 3 bases, and 16 bases separated the two germline ends. CDR3 length equals 15 residues. The CDR3 bases are TGTGCCAGCAGTTATTTAGGGGGGACAGACTACGAGCAGTACTTC. This encodes CASSYLGGTDYEQYF.

The chain has TRBV2 and TRBJ2-7; maybe TRBD2 (6 bases). The CDR3 has 10 residues. The V end was cut by 11 bases, the J end by 5 bases, with 10 bases between. Per germline, CDR1 SNHLY and CDR2 FYNNEI. The CDR3 spells CAAGKDEQYF. CDR3 sequence (DNA): TGTGCCGCGGGGAAAGACGAGCAGTACTTC. Together with reference TRBV2 and TRBJ2-7, the CDR3 gives the full variable domain: EPEVTQTPSHQVTQMGQEVILRCVPISNHLYFYWYRQILGQKVEFLVSFYNNEISEKSEIFDDQFSVERPDGSNFTLKIRSTKLEDSAMYFCAAGKDEQYFGPGTRLTVT.

The gene calls are TRBV18 and TRBJ2-6; TRBD2 matches at 8 bases. The trim removed 2 bases at V and 0 bases at J, leaving 9 bases unmatched. CDR3 length: 19 residues. CDR1 and CDR2 from the germline V gene are KGHSH and LQKENI. As DNA, the CDR3 is TGTGCCAGCTCACCATCGGTCGCTAGCGGGTTCTCTGGGGCCAACGTCCTGACTTTC. The encoded protein is CASSPSVASGFSGANVLTF.

The rearrangement joins TRBV11-3 to TRBJ1-1; a weak D match, TRBD1 (6 bases). The germline CDR1 and CDR2 sequences are SGHNT and YENEEA. Trimming stripped 5 bases from V and 1 base from J, with 11 bases between. CDR3 length: 14 residues. The CDR3 sequence: CASSRQETNTEAFF. For the CDR3, the DNA is TGTGCCAGCAGCCGACAGGAGACGAACACTGAAGCTTTCTTT.

The chain couples TRBV30 to TRBJ2-1; D unresolved. This CDR3 comprises 13 residues. Deletions cut 4 bases from V and 1 base from J, with 8 bases between. Germline CDR1 and CDR2: GTSNPN and SVGIG (reference sequence). DNA for the CDR3: TGTGCCTGGAAGGGATATTCCTACAATGAGCAGTTCTTC. Protein: CAWKGYSYNEQFF.

The chain joins TRBV28 to TRBJ2-2; 7 nucleotides line up with TRBD1. The germline V gene has CDR1 MDHEN and CDR2 SYDVKM. J lost 4 bases, V lost 5 bases, and 10 bases had no gene match. There are 16 residues in the CDR3. The CDR3, as DNA: TGTGCCAGCAGTACACCCTTGACAGGGATCACCGGGGAGCTGTTTTTT. Its translation: CASSTPLTGITGELFF.

This chain joins TRBV28 and TRBJ2-7, with 9 nucleotides matching TRBD1. The CDR3 has 14 residues. The J segment lost 9 bases and the V segment lost 7 bases, leaving 13 bases of the junction unmatched. Germline CDR1 and CDR2: MDHEN and SYDVKM. The chain's CDR3 is CASTEQLTGGVQYF. In DNA, the CDR3 is TGTGCCAGCACCGAACAATTGACAGGGGGAGTGCAGTACTTC.

This clone was seen once. The genes are TRBV2 and TRBJ1-2; TRBD1 might be the D (5 bases). The CDR3 has 14 residues. Trimming stripped 4 bases from V and 2 bases from J, with 11 bases between. Germline CDR1 reads SNHLY; CDR2 reads FYNNEI. This CDR3 is CASSVRQLNYGYTF. CDR3 sequence (DNA): TGTGCCAGCAGTGTTCGACAGCTCAACTATGGCTACACCTTC.

For this clone: One end of the junction fails to match germline, which may point to a read error. This chain links TRBV2 with TRBJ2-7, with 10 nucleotides matching TRBD1. Germline V lookup: CDR1 SNHLY, CDR2 FYNNEI. CDR3 length: 15 residues. CDR3 in DNA: TGTGTCAGCAGTGATAGGGACAGGGGCGTCTACGAGCAGTACTTC. It specifies CVSSDRDRGVYEQYF.

This sequence joins TRBV2 and TRBJ2-5; 7 bases agree with TRBD2. Germline V gene sequence: CDR1 SNHLY, CDR2 FYNNEI. V dropped 2 bases and J dropped 4; count of bases not matched to a gene: 4. The CDR3 is made up of 14 amino acids. The CDR3 here is CASSEREGGETQYF. CDR3 in DNA: TGTGCCAGCAGTGAAAGGGAGGGTGGAGAGACCCAGTACTTC.

The rearrangement joins TRBV19 to TRBJ1-2; 9 bases align to TRBD1. The CDR3 sequence is 14 residues long. Germline values: CDR1 LNHDA, CDR2 SQIVND (reference sequence). After removal of 6 bases from V and 4 bases from J, the junction contained 6 bases not matched to a gene. CDR3 in amino acids: CASSTGTGFYGYTF. The CDR3 DNA sequence: TGTGCCAGTAGCACCGGGACAGGGTTCTATGGCTACACCTTC.

This chain uses TRBV11-2 with TRBJ1-5; D is possibly TRBD1 (5 bases). V shed 0 bases and J shed 10 bases, with 16 bases lying between them. The CDR3 is 15 residues long. CDR1 is SGHAT and CDR2 is FQNNGV in the germline V gene. CDR3 sequence (DNA): TGTGCCAGCAGCTTAGATCGGGGCCTTACTTCCCCCCAGCATTTT. Translating it yields CASSLDRGLTSPQHF.

The rearrangement joins TRBV15 to TRBJ1-1; D unclear. This CDR3 has 14 residues. CDR1 is LNHNV and CDR2 is YYDKDF in the germline V gene (reference sequence). The V end lost 5 bases, the J end lost 4 bases, and 14 bases lay between the germline ends. Written as DNA, the CDR3 is TGTGCCACCAGCCCCCAAGGAGGGAGCACTGAAGCTTTCTTT. It specifies CATSPQGGSTEAFF.

This chain uses TRBV10-3 with TRBJ1-1; 8 nucleotides align to TRBD1. The CDR3 sequence is 15 residues long. Trimming took 0 bases from V and 2 from J; bases not matched to a gene: 2. CDR1 is ENHRY, CDR2 SYGVKD, per germline. The CDR3 DNA reads as TGTGCCATCAGTGAGTCACCAGGGGGCAACACTGAAGCTTTCTTT. Its translation: CAISESPGGNTEAFF.

The chain links TRBV6-5 to TRBJ1-5; a weak D match, TRBD1 (6 bases). The V end was cut by 2 bases, the J end by 3 bases, with 14 bases between. The CDR3 loop spans 16 amino acids. Germline V gene sequence: CDR1 MNHEY, CDR2 SVGAGI. The chain's CDR3 is CASSYPPWTANQPQHF. In DNA form, the CDR3 reads TGTGCCAGCAGTTACCCCCCCTGGACAGCCAATCAGCCCCAGCATTTT.

V and J are TRBV6-6 and TRBJ1-1; D gene ambiguous. The V end lost 9 bases, the J end lost 4 bases, and 15 bases lay between the germline ends. There are 13 residues in the CDR3. Germline values: CDR1 MNHNY, CDR2 SVGAGI (reference sequence). The CDR3 loop is CASLLGEGTEAFF. The CDR3 bases are TGTGCCAGTCTCCTAGGAGAGGGCACTGAAGCTTTCTTT.

This clone occurred once. One junction end does not reproduce the germline sequence, and a read error may be involved. This chain joins TRBV29-1 and TRBJ2-7, with TRBD2 identical over 13 bases. Looked up from germline, CDR1 is SQVTM and CDR2 is ANQGSEA. The CDR3 covers 14 residues. This CDR3 is CSVAGTSGTGERYF. In DNA form, the CDR3 reads TGCAGCGTTGCCGGGACTAGCGGGACCGGTGAGCGGTACTTC.

The V gene is TRBV6-6, the J gene TRBJ1-6; 9 nucleotides align to TRBD1. Germline loops: CDR1 MNHNY, CDR2 SVGAGI (reference sequence). This CDR3 is built from 15 residues. Unmatched junction bases numbered 14, after V lost 6 bases and J lost 14 bases. CDR3 region: CASRPGTGRGSALHF. In DNA form, the CDR3 reads TGTGCCAGCAGACCCGGGACAGGGAGGGGGTCGGCCCTCCACTTT.

The rearrangement links TRBV5-1 to TRBJ2-3; 7 nucleotides line up with TRBD1. The CDR3 has 15 amino acids. V trimming: 0 bases; J trimming: 4 bases; junction bases outside the gene matches: 5. Germline values: CDR1 SGHRS, CDR2 YFSETQ. The CDR3 coding sequence is TGCGCCAGCAGCTTGGGACAGGGAGTGGCAGATACGCAGTATTTT. It yields the protein CASSLGQGVADTQYF.

This clone was seen a single time. V and J are TRBV5-4 and TRBJ2-7; 10 bases map to TRBD2. Losses at the gene ends were 4 bases for V and 5 bases for J; bases not matched to a gene: 9. The CDR3 totals 15 residues. Germline V gives CDR1 SGHNT, CDR2 YYREEE (reference sequence). The CDR3 region has the DNA TGTGCCAGCAGCCCGAGCGGGAGGGCTTTTCACGAGCAGTACTTC. Translating it yields CASSPSGRAFHEQYF.

V usage is TRBV28 and J usage is TRBJ1-5; 7 nucleotides match TRBD1. Germline V lookup: CDR1 MDHEN, CDR2 SYDVKM. With 5 bases clipped from V and 4 bases from J, the junction kept 11 bases outside the gene matches. This CDR3 is 16 amino acids long. CDR3 region: CASSAPSTGRNQPQHF. DNA of the CDR3: TGTGCCAGCAGTGCACCCTCGACAGGGAGGAATCAGCCCCAGCATTTT.